These 32 T cell receptor beta chains originate from one sample sequenced in a study of a mutant IDH1 vaccine in newly diagnosed glioma listed by TCRdb under 2021. For these TCRs, the target antigens are not known. The time point label for this specimen denotes: week 47, end of study. Every vaccine dose consisted of 300 ug of a 20-mer mutant IDH1 peptide in Montanide, administered subcutaneously together with topical imiquimod. Library creation used the immunoSEQ multiplex PCR assay. As stored in TCRdb, this immuneACCESS dataset retains in-frame rearrangements with V and J assigned. A fraction of the clones does not appear; measured against another copy, unresolved V genes explain less than half of the discrepancy, and the remainder lacks a known reason. The sample profile shows about 50,000 clones; less than 85% of them were found once. Around 4.5% of the sample is held by the ten biggest clonotypes.

The source material was PBMCs, sampled from a glioma patient whose treatment included an IDH1 peptide vaccine. The receptors shown here come from a woman aged 25 to 39 with glioma. Some clones in this sample may be carry-over from other donors' samples.

On this clone: At one of its ends the junction is not consistent with the germline gene, which may arise from a read error. V is TRBV6-1 and J is TRBJ2-1; D is unresolved. Germline CDR1 reads MNHNS; CDR2 reads SASEGT. The CDR3 sequence is 11 residues long. The CDR3 bases are TGTGCCAGCAGCCCCTACGATGAGCAGTTCTTC. Protein product: CASSPYDEQFF.

This chain connects TRBV30 to TRBJ1-2; tentative D call: TRBD1 (6 bases). This CDR3 region has 13 residues. V dropped 8 bases and J dropped 8 bases, with 21 bases sitting between them. The germline gives CDR1 GTSNPN, CDR2 SVGIG (reference sequence). The CDR3 DNA follows: TGTGCCCGCTTTGGGGGCCCGGGCGGCGGCTACACCTTC. Amino acids: CARFGGPGGGYTF. The complete variable domain, with remaining parts taken from reference TRBV30 and TRBJ1-2, reads SQTIHQWPATLVQPVGSPLSLECTVEGTSNPNLYWYRQAAGRGLQLLFYSVGIGQISSEVPQNLSASRPQDRQFILSSKKLLLSDSGFYLCARFGGPGGGYTFGSGTRLTVV.

V usage is TRBV7-6 and J usage is TRBJ2-2, with D tentatively TRBD1 (5 bases). Looked up from germline, CDR1 is SGHVS and CDR2 is FNYEAQ. Trimming pared 6 bases from V and 7 bases from J, leaving 12 bases between. This CDR3 has 13 amino acids. This CDR3 is CASSLQGGGELFF. The CDR3 DNA reads as TGTGCCAGCAGTCTGCAGGGTGGCGGGGAGCTGTTTTTT.

J is TRBJ1-4 and V is TRBV5-4, with 7 bases that match TRBD1. Germline V gene lookup returns CDR1 SGHNT and CDR2 YYREEE (reference sequence). Trimming at V came to 7 bases and at J to 7 bases, leaving 10 bases not matched to a gene. This CDR3 has 14 amino acids. The DNA for the CDR3 is TGTGCCAGCTCCCGAGGGGGCGTTGGTGAAAAACTGTTTTTT. This encodes CASSRGGVGEKLFF.

This clone appeared a few times. The genes are TRBV30 and TRBJ1-1, with D tentatively TRBD1 (5 bases). CDR1 and CDR2 from the germline V gene are GTSNPN and SVGIG (reference sequence). CDR3 length equals 11 residues. In DNA, the CDR3 is TGTTTTGCGGGGGTGAACACTGAAGCTTTCTTT. It encodes CFAGVNTEAFF.

This clone was detected once. For the CDR3, the DNA is TGTGCCAGTAGTCTAGGGGAGGGCCTTACCGGGGAGCTGTTTTTT. Its translation: CASSLGEGLTGELFF. The chain carries TRBV19 and TRBJ2-2, with 7 bases identical to TRBD2. V dropped 5 bases and J dropped 5; count of bases not matched to a gene: 8. The CDR3 length is 15 residues. Germline V gene lookup returns CDR1 LNHDA and CDR2 SQIVND (reference sequence).

V usage is TRBV15 and J usage is TRBJ1-5; no definite D call. The CDR3 runs 13 residues. The V gene lost 5 bases and the J gene lost 3 bases, with 8 bases spanning the gap. Germline CDR1 and CDR2: LNHNV and YYDKDF (reference sequence). CDR3 bases: TGTGCCACCAGCGGGCGGTACAATCAGCCCCAGCATTTT. This codes for CATSGRYNQPQHF. Combining the CDR3 with reference TRBV15 and TRBJ1-5 gives the whole variable domain DAMVIQNPRYQVTQFGKPVTLSCSQTLNHNVMYWYQQKSSQAPKLLFHYYDKDFNNEADTPDNFQSRRPNTSFCFLDIRSPGLGDTAMYLCATSGRYNQPQHFGDGTRLSIL.

This rearrangement joins TRBV15 to TRBJ2-1; 15 nucleotides agree with TRBD2. V dropped 1 base and J dropped 7; count of bases not matched to a gene: 8. Germline V gene sequence: CDR1 LNHNV, CDR2 YYDKDF (reference sequence). The CDR3 extends over 18 amino acids. Here the CDR3 reads CATSRGSGLAGGQNEQFF. The CDR3 region has the DNA TGTGCCACCAGCAGAGGGTCCGGACTAGCGGGAGGGCAAAATGAGCAGTTCTTC.

In DNA, the CDR3 is TGTGCCAGCCGAGTCTGGGCAGGAGACGAGCAGTACTTC. It encodes CASRVWAGDEQYF. The chain links TRBV5-4 to TRBJ2-7; the D is unclear. The CDR3 contains 13 residues. Trimming took 7 bases from V and 5 from J, leaving 16 bases between them. Germline V gives CDR1 SGHNT, CDR2 YYREEE (reference sequence).

The J gene is TRBJ2-7, the V gene TRBV29-1; D perhaps matches TRBD1 (5 bases). CDR3 length equals 14 residues. Per the germline V gene, CDR1 is SQVTM and CDR2 is ANQGSEA. Deletions cut 5 bases from V and 2 bases from J, with 16 bases between. The CDR3 protein is CSVRRDSHAYEQYF. CDR3 in DNA: TGCAGCGTTCGGAGAGACAGTCACGCCTACGAGCAGTACTTC.

The chain recombines TRBV4-2 with TRBJ2-7; D might be TRBD1 or TRBD2, each matching 5 bases. This CDR3 region has 15 residues. Deletions cut 1 base from V and 2 bases from J, with 12 bases between. CDR1 is LGHNA, CDR2 YNFKEQ, per germline. For the CDR3, the DNA is TGTGCCAGCAGCCAAGCCCCGGGACCTCCCTACGAGCAGTACTTC. The encoded protein is CASSQAPGPPYEQYF.

The genes are TRBV14 and TRBJ2-5, with D perhaps matching TRBD2 (5 bases). The CDR3 is made up of 16 amino acids. Per the germline V gene, CDR1 is SGHDN and CDR2 is FVKESK. The ends were cut back, 0 bases at V and 5 bases at J, with 16 bases in the middle. In DNA, the CDR3 is TGTGCCAGCAGCCAAGATAGAGGGCTCCGGGCTGAGACCCAGTACTTC. The encoded protein is CASSQDRGLRAETQYF.

J is TRBJ2-1 and V is TRBV10-3; TRBD2 matches 8 bases. Germline trimming cut 0 bases from V and 3 bases from J; bases unmatched to any gene: 7. Germline CDR1 reads ENHRY; CDR2 reads SYGVKD. This CDR3 comprises 17 residues. The CDR3 DNA is TGTGCCATCAGTGAGTCTCTAGCGGGTACGATCTACAATGAGCAGTTCTTC. Translating gives CAISESLAGTIYNEQFF.

In its sample, this clone was seen once. The chain carries TRBV29-1 and TRBJ1-1; weak D call: TRBD1 (6 bases). With 7 bases removed from V and 11 bases from J, the gap between germline ends came to 23 bases. The germline V gene has CDR1 SQVTM and CDR2 ANQGSEA. The CDR3 is made up of 13 amino acids. CDR3 DNA sequence: TGCAGCGCCCAAGTGCCTGGCAATAGGGGGGCTTTCTTT. This codes for CSAQVPGNRGAFF.

The chain carries TRBV5-1 and TRBJ2-7; TRBD2 matches 10 bases. The length of the CDR3 is 14 residues. J gave up 6 bases and V 4 bases, and 7 bases lay outside the gene matches. Germline CDR1 is SGHRS and CDR2 is YFSETQ. CDR3 sequence (DNA): TGCGCCAGCAGCCTAGAGCGGGAGGGCTCCGAGCAGTACTTC. Protein: CASSLEREGSEQYF.

This clone has only one observation. V is TRBV13 and J is TRBJ2-5, with 9 bases aligning to TRBD1. V shed 5 bases, J shed 7 bases, and the junction held 8 bases outside the gene matches. Germline assignment: CDR1 PRHDT and CDR2 FYEKMQ (reference sequence). This CDR3 is 14 amino acids long. CDR3 bases: TGTGCCAGCAGCCCGACTGGGGGACAGGGGACCCAGTACTTC. Its translation is CASSPTGGQGTQYF.

This chain links TRBV6-1 with TRBJ1-1; TRBD1 aligns across 9 bases. Unmatched junction bases numbered 10, after V lost 7 bases and J lost 4 bases. The CDR3 length is 15 residues. From germline, CDR1 is MNHNS and CDR2 SASEGT. The CDR3 nucleotides read TGTGCCAGCATTAACAGGGGGCCCTTAGGCACTGAAGCTTTCTTT. This encodes CASINRGPLGTEAFF.

This clone was observed a single time. The chain uses TRBV25-1 and TRBJ2-1; D possibly corresponds to TRBD2 (5 bases). Per the germline V gene, CDR1 is MGHDK and CDR2 is SYGVNS. CDR3 length equals 14 residues. Trimming left V 8 bases short and J 7 bases short, with 18 bases between. The CDR3 coding sequence is TGTGCCAGCTCGACGACGGGAAGGACGAATGAGCAGTTCTTC. Protein sequence: CASSTTGRTNEQFF.

This clone was picked up one time. This rearrangement joins TRBV19 to TRBJ2-1; the match to TRBD2 covers 7 bases. The CDR3 extends over 16 amino acids. V was clipped by 3 bases and J by 0 bases; unmatched bases: 5. Germline V gene data show CDR1 as LNHDA and CDR2 as SQIVND (reference sequence). The CDR3 bases are TGTGCCAGTAGTATCGAGACTAGCAGCTCCTACAATGAGCAGTTCTTC. Translation gives CASSIETSSSYNEQFF.

The rearrangement joins TRBV5-6 to TRBJ2-2; either TRBD1 or TRBD2 may fit D (5 bases each). The V end lost 3 bases, the J end lost 1 base, and 13 bases lay between the germline ends. This CDR3 comprises 16 residues. In germline, CDR1 is SGHDT, CDR2 YYEEEE. The chain's CDR3 is CASSYPGGGNTGELFF. The CDR3 bases are TGTGCCAGCAGCTACCCGGGTGGGGGGAACACCGGGGAGCTGTTTTTT.

The chain combines TRBV6-5 with TRBJ1-2; possible D gene TRBD1, 5 bases. From germline, CDR1 is MNHEY and CDR2 SVGAGI. The V end was cut by 0 bases, the J end by 3 bases, with 8 bases between. This CDR3 spans 14 amino acids. CDR3: CASSYSSTDYGYTF. The DNA of the CDR3 is TGTGCCAGCAGTTACTCTTCGACAGACTATGGCTACACCTTC.

This chain joins TRBV7-8 and TRBJ2-7; 10 bases line up with TRBD2. Trimming removed 7 bases from V and 4 bases from J; junction bases left unmatched: 7. This CDR3 is 14 amino acids long. In germline, CDR1 is SGHVS, CDR2 FQNEAQ. The CDR3, as DNA: TGTGCCAGCATTCCCGGGACTAGCGCGTACGAGCAGTACTTC. Its protein is CASIPGTSAYEQYF.

The V call is TRBV9, the J call TRBJ1-2; 7 nucleotides match TRBD1. The CDR3 sequence is 13 residues long. CDR1 is SGDLS, CDR2 YYNGEE, per germline. Losses at the gene ends were 7 bases for V and 1 base for J; bases not matched to a gene: 4. The CDR3 DNA reads TGTGCCAGCGGGGACAGCCTTAACTATGGCTACACCTTC. This codes for CASGDSLNYGYTF.

The chain employs TRBV11-2 and TRBJ2-3, with D possibly TRBD1 on 7 matching bases. The CDR3 runs to 15 residues. Trimming took 1 base from V and 4 from J, leaving 12 bases between them. In germline, CDR1 is SGHAT, CDR2 FQNNGV. CDR3 amino acids: CASSLVGGGPDTQYF. The CDR3 region has the DNA TGTGCCAGCAGCTTAGTAGGAGGGGGCCCAGATACGCAGTATTTT.

The genes are TRBV15 and TRBJ2-5, with D possibly called TRBD1 or TRBD2 (5 bases each). This CDR3 contains 16 residues. Germline CDR1 LNHNV, CDR2 YYDKDF (reference sequence). V lost 0 bases, J lost 2 bases, and 13 bases lay in between. This CDR3 reads CATSRDQVWGQETQYF. CDR3 sequence (DNA): TGTGCCACCAGCAGAGATCAAGTTTGGGGGCAAGAGACCCAGTACTTC.

The chain is built from TRBV29-1 and TRBJ2-1; 10 bases are a match to TRBD2. This CDR3 region has 15 residues. CDR1 and CDR2 (germline): SQVTM, ANQGSEA. V lost 4 bases, J lost 2 bases, and 5 bases stayed unmatched. The CDR3 DNA is TGCAGCGTTGCCCCCGGACTAGCGGCCTACAATGAGCAGTTCTTC. It yields the protein CSVAPGLAAYNEQFF.

The chain carries TRBV7-9 and TRBJ1-1; the D is unclear. The CDR3 is made up of 14 amino acids. The V gene lost 5 bases and the J gene lost 0 bases, with 10 bases spanning the gap. The germline V gene has CDR1 SEHNR and CDR2 FQNEAQ (reference sequence). The CDR3 sequence is CASSPSVLNTEAFF. CDR3 coding DNA: TGTGCCAGCAGCCCGTCGGTACTGAACACTGAAGCTTTCTTT. Full variable domain (missing parts from reference TRBV7-9 and TRBJ1-1): DTGVSQNPRHKITKRGQNVTFRCDPISEHNRLYWYRQTLGQGPEFLTYFQNEAQLEKSRLLSDRFSAERPKGSFSTLEIQRTEQGDSAMYLCASSPSVLNTEAFFGQGTRLTVV.

This rearrangement joins TRBV6-6 to TRBJ2-3; no clear D. Germline loops: CDR1 MNHNY, CDR2 SVGAGI (reference sequence). V was cut by 6 bases and J by 0 bases, with 1 base left in between. The CDR3 sequence is 11 residues long. CDR3 sequence: CASRSTDTQYF. The CDR3 nucleotides read TGTGCCAGCAGAAGCACAGATACGCAGTATTTT.

J is TRBJ1-1 and V is TRBV27; D perhaps matches TRBD1 (6 bases). CDR1 and CDR2 from the germline V gene are MNHEY and SMNVEV (reference sequence). Trimming removed 2 bases from V and 3 bases from J, with 19 bases in between. CDR3 length: 17 amino acids. For the CDR3, the DNA is TGTGCCAGCAGTTTACGGGCCGGCGGGGGGCAGGACACTGAAGCTTTCTTT. This gives the protein CASSLRAGGGQDTEAFF.

V gene TRBV5-1 combines with J gene TRBJ2-3; possibly TRBD2 for D (6 bases). This CDR3 has 15 residues. Deletions cut 0 bases from V and 4 bases from J, with 12 bases between. Germline V gene sequence: CDR1 SGHRS, CDR2 YFSETQ. The CDR3 nucleotides are TGCGCCAGCAGCTTGGGACTAGTGAAAGCAGATACGCAGTATTTT. Its protein is CASSLGLVKADTQYF. Looking up the rest from reference TRBV5-1 and TRBJ2-3 gives the full variable domain: KAGVTQTPRYLIKTRGQQVTLSCSPISGHRSVSWYQQTPGQGLQFLFEYFSETQRNKGNFPGRFSGRQFSNSRSEMNVSTLELGDSALYLCASSLGLVKADTQYFGPGTRLTVL.

Only a few counts were recorded for this clone. The chain links TRBV18 to TRBJ2-3, with 8 nucleotides matching TRBD2. Unmatched junction bases numbered 15, after V lost 2 bases and J lost 2 bases. This CDR3 is 19 amino acids long. From germline, CDR1 is KGHSH and CDR2 LQKENI. CDR3 DNA: TGTGCCAGCTCACCAACGTGGCGGGAGGCTGGCTCCGCCACAGATACGCAGTATTTT. Its translation is CASSPTWREAGSATDTQYF. Full variable domain (outside the CDR3, taken from reference TRBV18 and TRBJ2-3): NAGVMQNPRHLVRRRGQEARLRCSPMKGHSHVYWYRQLPEEGLKFMVYLQKENIIDESGMPKERFSAEFPKEGPSILRIQQVVRGDSAAYFCASSPTWREAGSATDTQYFGPGTRLTVL.

This chain uses TRBV5-5 with TRBJ1-3, with TRBD1 matching 7 bases. The junction had 14 bases not matched to a gene; V was cut back by 4 bases and J by 4 bases. The CDR3 loop spans 17 amino acids. Germline V gene data show CDR1 as SGHKS and CDR2 as YYEKEE (reference sequence). This chain's CDR3 is CASSPYATGRSGNTIYF. The DNA of the CDR3 is TGTGCCAGCAGCCCCTACGCGACAGGGAGATCGGGAAACACCATATATTTT.